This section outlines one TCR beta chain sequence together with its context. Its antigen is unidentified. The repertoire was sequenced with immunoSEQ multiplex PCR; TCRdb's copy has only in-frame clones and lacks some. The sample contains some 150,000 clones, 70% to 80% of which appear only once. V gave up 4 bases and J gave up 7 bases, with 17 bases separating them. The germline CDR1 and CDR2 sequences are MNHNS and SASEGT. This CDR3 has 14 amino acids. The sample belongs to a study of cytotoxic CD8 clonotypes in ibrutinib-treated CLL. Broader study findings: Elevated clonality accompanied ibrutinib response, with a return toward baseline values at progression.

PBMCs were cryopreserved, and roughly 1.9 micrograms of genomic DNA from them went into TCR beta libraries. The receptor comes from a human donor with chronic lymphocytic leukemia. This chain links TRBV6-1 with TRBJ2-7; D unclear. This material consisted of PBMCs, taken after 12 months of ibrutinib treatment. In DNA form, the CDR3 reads TGTGCCAGCAGTGCCTATGACTCCCCCATGGAGCAGTACTTC. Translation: CASSAYDSPMEQYF.